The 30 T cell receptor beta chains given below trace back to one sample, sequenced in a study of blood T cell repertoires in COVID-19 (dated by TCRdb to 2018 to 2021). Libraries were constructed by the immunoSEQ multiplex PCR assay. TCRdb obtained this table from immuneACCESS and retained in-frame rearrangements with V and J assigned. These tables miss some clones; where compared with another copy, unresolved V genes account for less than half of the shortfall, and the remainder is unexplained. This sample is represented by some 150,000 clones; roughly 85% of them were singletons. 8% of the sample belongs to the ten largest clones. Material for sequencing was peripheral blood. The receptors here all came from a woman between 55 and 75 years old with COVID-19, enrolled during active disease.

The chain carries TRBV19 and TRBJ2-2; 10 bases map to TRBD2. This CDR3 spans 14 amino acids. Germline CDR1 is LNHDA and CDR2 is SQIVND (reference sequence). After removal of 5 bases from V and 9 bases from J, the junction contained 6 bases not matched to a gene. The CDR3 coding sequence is TGTGCCAGTAGTCCCGGGACTAGCGTTCGGGAGCTGTTTTTT. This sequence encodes CASSPGTSVRELFF.

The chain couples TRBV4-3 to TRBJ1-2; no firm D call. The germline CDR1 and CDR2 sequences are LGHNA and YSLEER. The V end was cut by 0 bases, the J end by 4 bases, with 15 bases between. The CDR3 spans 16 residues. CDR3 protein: CASSQDLQWAIYGYTF. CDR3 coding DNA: TGCGCCAGCAGCCAAGATCTACAGTGGGCTATCTATGGCTACACCTTC.

The CDR3 spells CASSLEGRETYGYTF. The CDR3 nucleotides are TGTGCCAGCAGCTTAGAGGGACGGGAGACCTATGGCTACACCTTC. The gene calls are TRBV11-1 and TRBJ1-2, with D perhaps matching TRBD1 (5 bases). The V end was cut by 1 base, the J end by 4 bases, with 13 bases between. Germline V CDR1 and CDR2: SGHAT, FQDESV (reference sequence). The CDR3 is 15 amino acids.

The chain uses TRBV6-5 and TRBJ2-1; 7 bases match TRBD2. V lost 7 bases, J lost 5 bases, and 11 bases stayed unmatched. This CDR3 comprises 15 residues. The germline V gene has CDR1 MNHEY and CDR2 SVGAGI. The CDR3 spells CASTPSGGGHNEQFF. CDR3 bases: TGTGCCAGCACCCCGTCAGGCGGGGGACACAATGAGCAGTTCTTC.

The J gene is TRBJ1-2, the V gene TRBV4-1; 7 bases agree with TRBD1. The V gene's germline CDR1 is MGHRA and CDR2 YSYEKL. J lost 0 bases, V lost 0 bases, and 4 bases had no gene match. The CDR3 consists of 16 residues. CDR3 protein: CASSQEEGQPNYGYTF. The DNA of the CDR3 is TGCGCCAGCAGCCAAGAGGAGGGACAGCCTAACTATGGCTACACCTTC.

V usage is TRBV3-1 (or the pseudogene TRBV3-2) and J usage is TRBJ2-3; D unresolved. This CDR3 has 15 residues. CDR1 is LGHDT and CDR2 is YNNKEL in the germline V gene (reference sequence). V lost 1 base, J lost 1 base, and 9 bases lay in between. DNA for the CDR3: TGTGCCAGCAGCCAAGGATTTGGAGGCACAGATACGCAGTATTTT. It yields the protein CASSQGFGGTDTQYF.

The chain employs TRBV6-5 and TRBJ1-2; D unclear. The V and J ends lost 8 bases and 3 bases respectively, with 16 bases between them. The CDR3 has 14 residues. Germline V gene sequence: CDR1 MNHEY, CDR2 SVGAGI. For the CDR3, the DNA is TGTGCCAGCGCGGATGTAAGATGGGACTATGGCTACACCTTC. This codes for CASADVRWDYGYTF.

In DNA, the CDR3 is TGTGCCAGCACCTACCGACAGGGGTTCTACAATGAGCAGTTCTTC. As protein: CASTYRQGFYNEQFF. V is TRBV6-5 and J is TRBJ2-1; 8 positions agree with TRBD1. The germline gives CDR1 MNHEY, CDR2 SVGAGI. The J segment lost 3 bases and the V segment lost 7 bases, leaving 8 bases of the junction unmatched. The CDR3 spans 15 residues.

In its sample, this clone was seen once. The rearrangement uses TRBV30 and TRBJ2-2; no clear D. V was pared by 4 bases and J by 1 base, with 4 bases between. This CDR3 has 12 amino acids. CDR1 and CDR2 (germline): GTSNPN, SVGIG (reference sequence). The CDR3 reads CAWTGNTGELFF. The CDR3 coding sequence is TGTGCCTGGACAGGGAACACCGGGGAGCTGTTTTTT.

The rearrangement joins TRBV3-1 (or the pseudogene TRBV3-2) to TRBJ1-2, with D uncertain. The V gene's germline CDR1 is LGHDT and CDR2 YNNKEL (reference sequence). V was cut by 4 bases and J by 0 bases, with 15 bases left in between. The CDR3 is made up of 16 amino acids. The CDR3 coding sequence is TGTGCCAGCAGCCCTTCCGGAGGATCCTCTAACTATGGCTACACCTTC. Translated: CASSPSGGSSNYGYTF.

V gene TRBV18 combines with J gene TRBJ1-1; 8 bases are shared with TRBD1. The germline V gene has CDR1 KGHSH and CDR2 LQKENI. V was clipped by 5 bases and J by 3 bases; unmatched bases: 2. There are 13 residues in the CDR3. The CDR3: CASSLTGDTEAFF. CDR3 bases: TGTGCCAGCTCATTGACAGGGGACACTGAAGCTTTCTTT.

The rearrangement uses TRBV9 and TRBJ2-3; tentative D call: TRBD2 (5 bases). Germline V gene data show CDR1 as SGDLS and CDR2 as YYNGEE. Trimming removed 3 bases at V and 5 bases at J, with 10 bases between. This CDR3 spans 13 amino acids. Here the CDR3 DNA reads TGTGCCAGCAGCGCGCGGGCCGTAGATACGCAGTATTTT. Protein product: CASSARAVDTQYF.

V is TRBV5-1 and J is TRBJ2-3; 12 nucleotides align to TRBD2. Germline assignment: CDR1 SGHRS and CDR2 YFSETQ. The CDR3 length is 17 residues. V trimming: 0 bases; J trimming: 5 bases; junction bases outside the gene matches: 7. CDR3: CASSLGASSGGEDTQYF. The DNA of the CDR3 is TGCGCCAGCAGCTTGGGCGCCTCTAGCGGGGGGGAAGATACGCAGTATTTT.

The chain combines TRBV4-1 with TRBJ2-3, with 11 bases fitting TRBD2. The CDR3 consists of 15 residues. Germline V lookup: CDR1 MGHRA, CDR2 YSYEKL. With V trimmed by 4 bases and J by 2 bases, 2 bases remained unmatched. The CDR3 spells CASSRLAGTTDTQYF. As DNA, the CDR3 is TGCGCCAGCAGCCGACTAGCGGGGACCACAGATACGCAGTATTTT.

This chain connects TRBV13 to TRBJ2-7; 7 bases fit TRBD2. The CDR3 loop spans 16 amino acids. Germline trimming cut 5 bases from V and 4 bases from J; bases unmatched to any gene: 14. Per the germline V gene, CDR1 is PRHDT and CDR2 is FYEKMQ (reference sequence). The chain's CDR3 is CASSPRGGGGNYEQYF. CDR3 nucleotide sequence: TGTGCCAGCAGCCCCCGGGGTGGCGGGGGAAATTACGAGCAGTACTTC.

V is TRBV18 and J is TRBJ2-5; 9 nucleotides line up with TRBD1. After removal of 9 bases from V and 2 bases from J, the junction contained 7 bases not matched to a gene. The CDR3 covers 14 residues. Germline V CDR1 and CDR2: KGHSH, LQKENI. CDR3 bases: TGTGCCAGTTCCGGGACAGGGAATCAAGAGACCCAGTACTTC. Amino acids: CASSGTGNQETQYF. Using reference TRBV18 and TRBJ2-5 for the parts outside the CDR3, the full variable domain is NAGVMQNPRHLVRRRGQEARLRCSPMKGHSHVYWYRQLPEEGLKFMVYLQKENIIDESGMPKERFSAEFPKEGPSILRIQQVVRGDSAAYFCASSGTGNQETQYFGPGTRLLVL.

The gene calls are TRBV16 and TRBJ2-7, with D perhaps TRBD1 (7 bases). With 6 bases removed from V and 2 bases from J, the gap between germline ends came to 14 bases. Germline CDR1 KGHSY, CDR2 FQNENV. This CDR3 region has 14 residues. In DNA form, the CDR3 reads TGTGCCAGCAGTCCGACAGGGAGGACCTACGAGCAGTACTTC. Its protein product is CASSPTGRTYEQYF.

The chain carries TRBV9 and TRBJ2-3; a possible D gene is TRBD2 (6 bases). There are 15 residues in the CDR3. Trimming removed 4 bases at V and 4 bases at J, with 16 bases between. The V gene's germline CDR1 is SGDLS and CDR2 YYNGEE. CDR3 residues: CASSLGSGGSDTQYF. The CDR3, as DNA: TGTGCCAGCAGCCTCGGCTCCGGGGGTTCAGATACGCAGTATTTT.

CDR3 sequence: CASSYTTGRGTGELFF. As DNA, the CDR3 is TGTGCCAGCAGTTACACAACAGGGAGGGGCACCGGGGAGCTGTTTTTT. The chain has TRBV6-5 and TRBJ2-2; TRBD2 is a possible D gene (7 bases). Germline V lookup: CDR1 MNHEY, CDR2 SVGAGI. The CDR3 length is 16 residues. V shed 2 bases and J shed 4 bases, with 14 bases lying between them.

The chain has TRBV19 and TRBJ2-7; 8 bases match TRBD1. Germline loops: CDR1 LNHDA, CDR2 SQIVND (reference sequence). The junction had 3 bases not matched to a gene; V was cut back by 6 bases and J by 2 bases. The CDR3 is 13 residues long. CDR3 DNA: TGTGCCAGTAGCCCGGGACAGGCCTACGAGCAGTACTTC. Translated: CASSPGQAYEQYF.

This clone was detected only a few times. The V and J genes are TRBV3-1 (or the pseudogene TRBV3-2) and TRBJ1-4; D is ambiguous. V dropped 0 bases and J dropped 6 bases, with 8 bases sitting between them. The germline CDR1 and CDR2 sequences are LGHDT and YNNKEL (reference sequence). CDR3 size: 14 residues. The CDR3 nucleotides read TGTGCCAGCAGCCAAGATGTATCAGATGAAAAACTGTTTTTT. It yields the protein CASSQDVSDEKLFF.

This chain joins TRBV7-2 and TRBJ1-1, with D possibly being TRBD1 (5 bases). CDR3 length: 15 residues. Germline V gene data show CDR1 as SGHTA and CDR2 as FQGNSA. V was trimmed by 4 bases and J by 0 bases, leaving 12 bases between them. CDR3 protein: CASSSRGSVNTEAFF. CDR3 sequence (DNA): TGTGCCAGCAGCTCGCGGGGGTCGGTGAACACTGAAGCTTTCTTT.

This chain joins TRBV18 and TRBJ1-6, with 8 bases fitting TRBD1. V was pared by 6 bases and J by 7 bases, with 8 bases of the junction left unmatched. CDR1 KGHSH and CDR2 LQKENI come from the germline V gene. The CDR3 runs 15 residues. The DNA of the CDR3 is TGTGCCAGCTCTACATCCGGGACAGGAAATTCACCCCTCCACTTT. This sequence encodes CASSTSGTGNSPLHF.

The CDR3 nucleotides are TGTGCCAGCAGCTTACAGGGAACCGGGGAGCTGTTTTTT. Translation: CASSLQGTGELFF. This chain joins TRBV7-2 and TRBJ2-2, with D perhaps TRBD1 (5 bases). This CDR3 has 13 residues. CDR1 and CDR2 from the germline V gene are SGHTA and FQGNSA. Trimming took 2 bases from V and 5 from J, leaving 6 bases between them. Variable domain in full (rest from reference TRBV7-2 and TRBJ2-2): GAGVSQSPSNKVTEKGKDVELRCDPISGHTALYWYRQSLGQGLEFLIYFQGNSAPDKSGLPSDRFSAERTGGSVSTLTIQRTQQEDSAVYLCASSLQGTGELFFGEGSRLTVL.

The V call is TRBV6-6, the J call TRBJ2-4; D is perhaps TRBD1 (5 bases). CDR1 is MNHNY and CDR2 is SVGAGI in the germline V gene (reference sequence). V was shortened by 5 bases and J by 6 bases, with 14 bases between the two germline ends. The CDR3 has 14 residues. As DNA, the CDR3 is TGTGCCAGCAGTCCCAGGGTGTTAGGAAACATTCAGTACTTC. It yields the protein CASSPRVLGNIQYF.

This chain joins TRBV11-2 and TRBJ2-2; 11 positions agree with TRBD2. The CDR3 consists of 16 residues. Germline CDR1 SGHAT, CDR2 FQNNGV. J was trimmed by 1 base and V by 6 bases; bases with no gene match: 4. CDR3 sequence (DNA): TGTGCCAGCAGGCCCCTAGCGGGGGGGAACACCGGGGAGCTGTTTTTT. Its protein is CASRPLAGGNTGELFF.

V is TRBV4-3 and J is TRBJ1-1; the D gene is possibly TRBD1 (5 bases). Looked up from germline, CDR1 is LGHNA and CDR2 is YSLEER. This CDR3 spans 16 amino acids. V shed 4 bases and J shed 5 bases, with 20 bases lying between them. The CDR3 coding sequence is TGCGCCAGCAGCCCCCAAATCGGGCTGGGGGGGACTGAAGCTTTCTTT. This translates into CASSPQIGLGGTEAFF.

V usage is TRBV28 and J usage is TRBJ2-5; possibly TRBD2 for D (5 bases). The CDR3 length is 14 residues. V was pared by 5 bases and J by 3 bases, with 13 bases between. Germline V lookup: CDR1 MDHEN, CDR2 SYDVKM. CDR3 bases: TGTGCCAGCAGTCGGACTTTGATAGAAGAGACCCAGTACTTC. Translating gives CASSRTLIEETQYF.

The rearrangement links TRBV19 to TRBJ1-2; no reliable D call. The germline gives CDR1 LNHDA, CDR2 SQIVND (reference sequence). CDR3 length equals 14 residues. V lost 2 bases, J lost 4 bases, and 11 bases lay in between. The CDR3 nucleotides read TGTGCCAGTAGTATATCAACAAACGTCTATGGCTACACCTTC. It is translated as CASSISTNVYGYTF.

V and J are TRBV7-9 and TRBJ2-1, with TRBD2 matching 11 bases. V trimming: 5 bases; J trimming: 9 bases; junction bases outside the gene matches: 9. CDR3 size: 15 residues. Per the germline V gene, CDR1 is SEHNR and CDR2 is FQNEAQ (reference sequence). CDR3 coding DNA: TGTGCCAGCAGCGCGGGACTAGCGGAGGGCATTGAGCAGTTCTTC. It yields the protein CASSAGLAEGIEQFF.